This paragraph reports one TCR beta chain. Its antigen is as yet unknown. Per germline, CDR1 PRHDT and CDR2 FYEKMQ (reference sequence). CDR3 size: 14 residues. V was clipped by 3 bases and J by 6 bases, with 11 bases between them. CD45RO negativity and positive selection for CCR7 defined naive CD8 cells, a population that excluded terminally differentiated effector memory CD45RA+ cells. This sample is part of a study of shared clonotypes between healthy human individuals. The wider study: Three CD4 naive, three CD4 memory, two CD8 naive and one CD8 memory plate were used per donor. Broader study findings: For sorted subsets, rarefaction showed incomplete sequencing despite large depth.

The test was conducted at deep level. Only in-frame clones appear in the TCRdb table, and some are missing; sequencing was by immunoSEQ multiplex PCR. The sample lists approximately 2,000,000 clones, about 94% seen once, with about 1.7% in the top ten. The sample consisted of naive CD8+ T cells from PBMCs. The V gene is TRBV13, the J gene TRBJ2-2; D uncertain. This TCR was recovered from a man between 18 and 35 years old in good health. Some clones in this sample may be carry-over from other donors' samples. This chain's CDR3 is CASSFRRVAGELFF. The CDR3 nucleotides are TGTGCCAGCAGCTTCCGCCGGGTCGCCGGGGAGCTGTTTTTT.